One and the same sample provided the 8 T cell receptor beta chains below, sequenced in a study of cytomegalovirus exposure and HLA in healthy donors. Profiled with immunoSEQ multiplex PCR; TCRdb holds only in-frame clones, not every one. Of about 88,000 clones in the sample, 84% were seen once. Sequenced: PBMCs. Receptors originate from a woman aged 18-29 years in good health and CMV-seropositive.

DNA of the CDR3: TGCGCCAGCAGCCAAGATGTGGCTAGGGGGAATAATGAGCAGTTCTTC. As protein: CASSQDVARGNNEQFF. The gene calls are TRBV4-3 and TRBJ2-1, with D maybe TRBD1 (6 bases). Germline V gives CDR1 LGHNA, CDR2 YSLEER. V was trimmed by 0 bases and J by 7 bases, leaving 16 bases between them. The CDR3 length is 16 residues.

This clone has just one count. The chain combines TRBV5-8 with TRBJ2-3, with 11 bases matching TRBD1. Looked up from germline, CDR1 is SGHTS and CDR2 is YDEGEE. J lost 0 bases, V lost 3 bases, and 6 bases had no gene match. The CDR3 spans 17 residues. CDR3 bases: TGTGCCAGCAGCTCGGGACAGGGGGATACTAGCACAGATACGCAGTATTTT. Residues: CASSSGQGDTSTDTQYF.

About this clone itself: A read error may account for a junction end that differs from germline. CDR3 in DNA: TGTGCCAGCAGTGAAAAGGCCCCCGACTATAGTTCACCCCTCCACTTT. It encodes CASSEKAPDYSSPLHF. V usage is TRBV2 and J usage is TRBJ1-6, with D hard to call. In germline, CDR1 is SNHLY, CDR2 FYNNEI. The CDR3 is made up of 16 amino acids.

J is TRBJ2-1 and V is TRBV4-2; TRBD2 is a possible D gene (5 bases). The CDR3 runs to 15 residues. V was pared by 7 bases and J by 2 bases, with 15 bases between. Germline-derived CDR1 and CDR2 are LGHNA and YNFKEQ. Written as DNA, the CDR3 is TGTGCCAGCACCGAAAGGACTCTTACCTACAATGAGCAGTTCTTC. This translates into CASTERTLTYNEQFF.

This chain links TRBV28 with TRBJ2-5, with a weak D call TRBD2 (5 bases). The V end was cut by 5 bases, the J end by 5 bases, with 18 bases between. CDR1 and CDR2 from the germline V gene are MDHEN and SYDVKM. The CDR3 is 15 amino acids. CDR3 sequence reads: CASSRELEGGETQYF. DNA of the CDR3: TGTGCCAGCAGTCGCGAACTAGAAGGTGGTGAGACCCAGTACTTC.

There are a few counts of this clone. V usage is TRBV9 and J usage is TRBJ1-6, with 9 bases fitting TRBD1. This CDR3 comprises 15 residues. V shed 0 bases and J 9 bases; nucleotides not matched to a gene: 4. Germline V gives CDR1 SGDLS, CDR2 YYNGEE. The CDR3 spells CASSVAGTGSSPLHF. In DNA form, the CDR3 reads TGTGCCAGCAGCGTAGCAGGGACAGGGAGTTCACCCCTCCACTTT.

This chain connects TRBV5-1 to TRBJ2-3, with 8 bases matching TRBD2. Germline V lookup: CDR1 SGHRS, CDR2 YFSETQ. This CDR3 comprises 17 residues. J gave up 7 bases and V 0 bases, and 13 bases lay outside the gene matches. The CDR3 DNA follows: TGCGCCAGCAGCTTGGGGTTTAGCGGACTAGCTATAAATACGCAGTATTTT. Translated, it gives CASSLGFSGLAINTQYF.

The rearrangement joins TRBV4-1 to TRBJ2-1; D unresolved. Trimming removed 0 bases at V and 1 base at J, with 10 bases between. CDR3 length equals 16 residues. Germline loops: CDR1 MGHRA, CDR2 YSYEKL. The CDR3 is CASSQDGSDSYNEQFF. The CDR3 bases are TGCGCCAGCAGCCAAGACGGGTCAGATTCCTACAATGAGCAGTTCTTC.